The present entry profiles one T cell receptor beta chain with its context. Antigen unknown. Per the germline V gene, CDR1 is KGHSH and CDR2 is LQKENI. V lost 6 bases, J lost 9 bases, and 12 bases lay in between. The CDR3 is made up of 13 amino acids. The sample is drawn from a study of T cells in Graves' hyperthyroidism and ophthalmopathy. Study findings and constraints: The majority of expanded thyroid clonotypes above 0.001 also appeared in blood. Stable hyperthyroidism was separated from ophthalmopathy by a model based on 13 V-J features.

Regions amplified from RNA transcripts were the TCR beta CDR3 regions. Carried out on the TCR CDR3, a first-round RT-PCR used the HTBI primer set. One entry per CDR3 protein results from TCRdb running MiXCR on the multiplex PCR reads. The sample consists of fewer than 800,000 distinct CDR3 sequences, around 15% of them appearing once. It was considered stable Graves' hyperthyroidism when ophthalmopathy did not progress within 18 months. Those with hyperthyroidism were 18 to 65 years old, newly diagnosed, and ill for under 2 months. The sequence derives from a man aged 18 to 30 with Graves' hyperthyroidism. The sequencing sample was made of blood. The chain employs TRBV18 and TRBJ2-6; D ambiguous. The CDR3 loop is CASSPDSSNVLTF. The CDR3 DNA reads TGTGCCAGCTCGCCAGACTCCAGCAACGTCCTGACTTTC. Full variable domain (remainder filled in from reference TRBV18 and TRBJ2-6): NAGVMQNPRHLVRRRGQEARLRCSPMKGHSHVYWYRQLPEEGLKFMVYLQKENIIDESGMPKERFSAEFPKEGPSILRIQQVVRGDSAAYFCASSPDSSNVLTFGAGSRLTVL.